This T cell receptor beta chain was identified during a study of cytomegalovirus exposure and HLA in healthy donors. Germline CDR1 reads LNHDA; CDR2 reads SQIVND (reference sequence). The CDR3 loop spans 14 amino acids. J was trimmed by 3 bases and V by 5 bases; bases with no gene match: 4. PCR used 60 Vbeta primers and 13 Jbeta primers. The protocol was immunoSEQ multiplex PCR, while the TCRdb copy is restricted to in-frame clones and leaves out a portion. The sample has some 170,000 clones, about 72% seen once; the top ten hold roughly 3.7%. The chain has TRBV19 and TRBJ2-1; 7 nucleotides agree with TRBD2. What was sequenced was PBMCs. The sequence was obtained from a man aged 30 to 39 in good health and CMV-seropositive. The CDR3 DNA follows: TGTGCCAGTAGTGAAGCGGGATTCTACAATGAGCAGTTCTTC. Translating it yields CASSEAGFYNEQFF.